This T cell receptor (beta chain) was recovered during a study of T cell responses to AZD1222 COVID-19 vaccine. Germline V gives CDR1 LNHDA, CDR2 SQIVND (reference sequence). V lost 3 bases and J lost 2, with 11 bases in between. This CDR3 is built from 14 residues. This clone came up once. No antigen is known for it. General study findings and limits: The donor cohort was predominantly white British with a female majority, and clonal diversity may have been underestimated. Spike-wide coverage was observed for vaccine-associated CD4 TCRs, with dominant responses at 160-218 and 743-854. Unmutated regions of variants are reportedly targeted by nearly half of spike-specific TCRs.

Generated by immunoSEQ multiplex PCR, the TCRdb table keeps only in-frame clones and is missing some. The data show 55,000 to 75,000 clones, approximately 91% seen once. This TCR was recovered from an adult in good health. Sequenced material: peripheral blood, taken on day 0 of AZD1222 vaccination. The rearrangement links TRBV19 to TRBJ2-7; TRBD1 is a possible D gene (5 bases). The CDR3, as DNA: TGTGCCAGTAGTATCGGAGACAGCACCTACGAGCAGTACTTC. It translates to CASSIGDSTYEQYF.